The T cell receptor (beta chain) described here comes from a study of T cells in Graves' hyperthyroidism and ophthalmopathy. The CDR3 regions of TCR beta were amplified from RNA transcripts. HTBI primers were the set used in a first-round RT-PCR of the TCR CDR3. TCRdb re-derived calls from the multiplex PCR reads in MiXCR, one entry per CDR3 protein. The table records around 690,000 distinct CDR3 sequences, about 18% of them present only once. The CDR3 totals 15 residues. Trimming removed 3 bases from V and 7 bases from J; junction bases left unmatched: 6. The germline V gene encodes CDR1 MGHRA and CDR2 YSYEKL. This clonotype was counted a few times.

The chain couples TRBV4-1 to TRBJ2-1; 10 bases match TRBD2. The clonotype comes from a man aged 45-65 years with Graves' hyperthyroidism. The material sequenced was blood. The CDR3 region is CASSHSSGSRNEQFF. The CDR3 bases are TGCGCCAGCAGCCATTCTAGCGGGAGTCGGAATGAGCAGTTCTTC.